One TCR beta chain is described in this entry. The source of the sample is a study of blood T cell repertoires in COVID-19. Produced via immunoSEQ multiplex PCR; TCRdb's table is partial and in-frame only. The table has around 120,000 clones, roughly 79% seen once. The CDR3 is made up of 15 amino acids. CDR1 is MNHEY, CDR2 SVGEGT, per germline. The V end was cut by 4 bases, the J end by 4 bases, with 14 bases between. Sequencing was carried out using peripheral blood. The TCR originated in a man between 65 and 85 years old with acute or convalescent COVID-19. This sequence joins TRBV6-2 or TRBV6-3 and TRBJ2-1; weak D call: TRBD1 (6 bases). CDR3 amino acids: CASSLRQELYNEQFF. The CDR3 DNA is TGTGCCAGCAGTTTAAGACAGGAGCTTTACAATGAGCAGTTCTTC.